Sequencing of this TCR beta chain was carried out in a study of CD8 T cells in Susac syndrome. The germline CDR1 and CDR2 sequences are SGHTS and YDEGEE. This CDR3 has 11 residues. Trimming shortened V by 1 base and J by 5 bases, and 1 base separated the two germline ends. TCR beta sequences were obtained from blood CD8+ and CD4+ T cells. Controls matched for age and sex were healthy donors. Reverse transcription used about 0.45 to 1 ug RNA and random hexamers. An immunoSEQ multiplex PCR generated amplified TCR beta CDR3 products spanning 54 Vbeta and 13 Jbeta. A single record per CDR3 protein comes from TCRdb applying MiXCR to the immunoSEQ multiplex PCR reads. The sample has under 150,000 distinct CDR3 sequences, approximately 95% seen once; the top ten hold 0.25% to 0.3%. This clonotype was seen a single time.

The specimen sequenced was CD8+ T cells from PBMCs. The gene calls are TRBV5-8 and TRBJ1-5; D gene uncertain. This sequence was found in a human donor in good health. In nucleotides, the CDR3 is TGTGCCAGCAGCTTGTATCAGCCCCAGCATTTT. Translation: CASSLYQPQHF.